This TCR beta chain was sequenced during a study of blood T cell repertoires in COVID-19. Study overall: Sites in the United States, Italy and Spain provided acute and convalescent COVID-19 samples. From T cells, B-cell-depleted T cells, or PBMCs came the material, which was cDNA or gDNA.

Per the study methods: Nucleated cell counts were estimated from reference gene primer amplification. The data were produced by immunoSEQ multiplex PCR, yet TCRdb's version contains in-frame clones alone and is incomplete. Clone size and the V and J calls come from that table; the DNA yielded D and trimming. The data contain some 150,000 clones, around 87% of them seen just once; the ten biggest clones take up around 14%. The TCR was taken from a woman aged 40 to 50 with acute or convalescent COVID-19. The sample comprised peripheral blood.

The CDR3 DNA follows: TGTGCCAGCAGCCCCGACAGGTCCGCCTACGAGCAGTACTTC. Residues: CASSPDRSAYEQYF. The chain links TRBV7-2 to TRBJ2-7; TRBD1 might be the D (6 bases). CDR3 length equals 14 residues. V shed 5 bases and J shed 2 bases, with 13 bases lying between them. Germline-derived CDR1 and CDR2 are SGHTA and FQGNSA.